The clone carrying this TCR beta chain was counted at least ten times. Its cognate antigen is unknown. The germline V and J ends were trimmed by 3 bases and 3 bases, with 8 bases remaining between them. Germline values: CDR1 SQVTM, CDR2 ANQGSEA. This CDR3 is built from 12 residues. These data belong to a study of Graves' ophthalmopathy and Graves' hyperthyroidism. Study as a whole: Peripheral blood was obtained at first diagnosis, ahead of any treatment.

General study findings and limits: Blood also harbored most expanded thyroid clonotypes above 0.001 frequency.

RNA transcripts served as template for amplifying TCR beta CDR3 sequences. Following a first-round RT-PCR that used HTBI primers, a second-round multiplex PCR was carried out. TCRdb itself ran the multiplex PCR reads through MiXCR, one entry per CDR3 protein. This sample has about 200,000 distinct CDR3 sequences, with under 30% found just once. V usage is TRBV29-1 and J usage is TRBJ2-5; no definite D call. The material sequenced was peripheral blood. The TCR comes from a man aged 45-60 years with Graves' ophthalmopathy. The CDR3 sequence is CSVEIGEETQYF. CDR3 coding DNA: TGCAGCGTTGAGATTGGGGAAGAGACCCAGTACTTC.